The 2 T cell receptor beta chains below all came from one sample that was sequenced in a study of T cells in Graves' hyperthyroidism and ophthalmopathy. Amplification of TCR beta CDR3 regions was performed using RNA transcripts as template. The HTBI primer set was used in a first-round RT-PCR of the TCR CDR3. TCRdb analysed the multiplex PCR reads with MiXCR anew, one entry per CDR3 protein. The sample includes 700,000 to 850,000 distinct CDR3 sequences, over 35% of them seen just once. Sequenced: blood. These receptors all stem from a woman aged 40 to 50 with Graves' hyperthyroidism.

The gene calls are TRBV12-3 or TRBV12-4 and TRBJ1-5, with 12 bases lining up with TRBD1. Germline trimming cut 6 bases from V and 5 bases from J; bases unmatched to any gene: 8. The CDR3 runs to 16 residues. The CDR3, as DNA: TGTGCCAGCAGGGGGACAGGGGGCGCAAGCCATCAGCCCCAGCATTTT. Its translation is CASRGTGGASHQPQHF.

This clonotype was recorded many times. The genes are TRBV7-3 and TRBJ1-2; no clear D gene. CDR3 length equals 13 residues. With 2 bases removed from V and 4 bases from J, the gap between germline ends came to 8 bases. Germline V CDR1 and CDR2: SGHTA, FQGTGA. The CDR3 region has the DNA TGTGCCAGCAGCTTAGACCTGGGCTATGGCTACACCTTC. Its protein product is CASSLDLGYGYTF.